This T cell receptor beta chain comes out of a study of cytomegalovirus exposure and HLA in healthy donors. Study outcomes and limitations: Many donors carried some public TCRs, although rarity characterized most TCR sequences. Subsequent analysis of the approximately 110 validation repertoires found a tendency for first-cohort TCR clusters to co-occur. Cytomegalovirus-associated status was assigned to more than 150 TCR beta chains.

This table comes from immunoSEQ multiplex PCR, and its TCRdb copy is limited to in-frame clones, with some not included. The sample consists of about 160,000 clones, approximately 87% of them appearing once. A single count supports this clone. The antigen remains unidentified. The trim removed 5 bases at V and 2 bases at J, leaving 14 bases unmatched. Germline-derived CDR1 and CDR2 are SGHAT and FQNNGV. The CDR3 extends over 18 amino acids. The source is a woman in her thirties in good health and CMV-seronegative. The rearrangement uses TRBV11-2 and TRBJ2-7, with TRBD2 matching 11 bases. Specimen: PBMCs. The CDR3 bases are TGTGCCAGCAGCCCAAGGGGGACTAGCGGATACAACACCTACGAGCAGTACTTC. Encoded protein: CASSPRGTSGYNTYEQYF. Variable domain in full (rest from reference TRBV11-2 and TRBJ2-7): EAGVAQSPRYKIIEKRQSVAFWCNPISGHATLYWYQQILGQGPKLLIQFQNNGVVDDSQLPKDRFSAERLKGVDSTLKIQPAKLEDSAVYLCASSPRGTSGYNTYEQYFGPGTRLTVT.